The 27 T cell receptor beta chains in this list originate from one sample, sequenced in a study of metastatic and nonmetastatic thyroid tumors. TCRdb re-called the PCR reads via MiXCR. In the table there are fewer than 15,000 clones, roughly 21% of which are singletons. No treatment had been given to any patient before thyroid surgery. Sequences were obtained from adjacent normal tissue. The receptors originated from a female donor with papillary thyroid cancer or a benign thyroid nodule (not recorded which). Some clones in this sample may be carry-over from other donors' samples.

This clone was seen at least ten times. The chain uses TRBV11-2 and TRBJ2-1; weak D call: TRBD2 (6 bases). Trimming removed 1 base at V and 8 bases at J, with 15 bases between. Germline CDR1 and CDR2: SGHAT and FQNNGV. The CDR3 covers 15 residues. The CDR3 DNA reads TGTGCCAGCAGCTTAGGGCTCAGGAGGGGAGATGAGCAGTTCTTC. It yields the protein CASSLGLRRGDEQFF.

This clone was detected ten times or more. V is TRBV29-1 and J is TRBJ1-1; D not resolved. The CDR3 contains 12 residues. The germline V gene has CDR1 SQVTM and CDR2 ANQGSEA. Trimming shortened V by 4 bases and J by 1 base, and 7 bases separated the two germline ends. CDR3 nucleotide sequence: TGCAGCGTTGGGGTCCGGAACACTGAAGCTTTCTTT. Translating it yields CSVGVRNTEAFF.

This clone occurred many times. V gene TRBV4-3 combines with J gene TRBJ2-7; D is possibly TRBD2 (6 bases). This CDR3 has 17 residues. Germline assignment: CDR1 LGHNA and CDR2 YSLEER. The V gene lost 1 base and the J gene lost 0 bases, with 16 bases spanning the gap. CDR3 sequence (DNA): TGCGCCAGCAGCCAAGCGCTAGCGTGGCTAAACTCCTACGAGCAGTACTTC. Protein: CASSQALAWLNSYEQYF.

In its sample, this clone is medium-sized. The gene calls are TRBV28 and TRBJ2-3, with D perhaps matching TRBD1 (6 bases). V lost 4 bases and J 0 bases, leaving 14 bases between the germline ends. Per the germline V gene, CDR1 is MDHEN and CDR2 is SYDVKM. The CDR3 loop spans 16 amino acids. The CDR3, as DNA: TGTGCCAGCAGTTCTGGCTCACAGGGAAGCACAGATACGCAGTATTTT. Amino acids: CASSSGSQGSTDTQYF.

This chain joins TRBV6-2 or TRBV6-3 and TRBJ2-4; maybe TRBD2 (6 bases). Trimming shortened V by 2 bases and J by 4 bases, and 12 bases separated the two germline ends. The CDR3 has 15 amino acids. Germline-derived CDR1 and CDR2 are MNHEY and SVGEGT. The CDR3 nucleotides are TGTGCCAGCAGTTACACGGACCTAGCGAAAAACATTCAGTACTTC. Encoded protein: CASSYTDLAKNIQYF.

By proportion, this clone is medium-sized. This chain joins TRBV27 and TRBJ2-1; 8 bases fit TRBD2. With 5 bases clipped from V and 4 bases from J, the junction kept 7 bases outside the gene matches. CDR1 is MNHEY, CDR2 SMNVEV, per germline (reference sequence). The CDR3 is made up of 15 amino acids. The CDR3 nucleotides read TGTGCCAGCAGTCTCAGCGGGAGTGGGTACAATGAGCAGTTCTTC. Encoded protein: CASSLSGSGYNEQFF.

The V call is TRBV7-8, the J call TRBJ1-6; a weak D match, TRBD1 (5 bases). The CDR3 loop spans 16 amino acids. Germline V gene sequence: CDR1 SGHVS, CDR2 FQNEAQ. The V and J ends lost 1 base and 13 bases respectively, with 20 bases between them. CDR3 coding DNA: TGTGCCAGCAGCTTAGGAGCCGGGACCCAGTCAGGGCCCCTCCACTTT. Protein sequence: CASSLGAGTQSGPLHF.

This sequence joins TRBV30 and TRBJ2-1; TRBD2 matches 9 bases. The CDR3 length is 16 residues. CDR1 is GTSNPN and CDR2 is SVGIG in the germline V gene (reference sequence). The junction had 9 bases not matched to a gene; V was cut back by 2 bases and J by 4 bases. The DNA of the CDR3 is TGTGCCTGGAGTTTCTCAGGACTAGCGCTATACAATGAGCAGTTCTTC. Its translation is CAWSFSGLALYNEQFF.

This clone was seen repeatedly, ten times or more. The chain has TRBV9 and TRBJ2-2, with 10 bases fitting TRBD1. After removal of 4 bases from V and 4 bases from J, the junction contained 7 bases not matched to a gene. Germline lookup yields CDR1 SGDLS and CDR2 YYNGEE. This CDR3 has 16 amino acids. The CDR3 spells CASSPRDRGVTGELFF. The CDR3, as DNA: TGTGCCAGCAGCCCCCGGGACAGGGGAGTCACCGGGGAGCTGTTTTTT.

This clone turned up a few times. The chain employs TRBV2 and TRBJ1-1; 9 bases fit TRBD1. This CDR3 is 14 amino acids long. CDR1 SNHLY and CDR2 FYNNEI come from the germline V gene. Trimming took 4 bases from V and 4 from J; bases not matched to a gene: 4. DNA of the CDR3: TGTGCCAGCAGTGCGGACAGGGGAAGCACTGAAGCTTTCTTT. Translation gives CASSADRGSTEAFF.

This clone has a count of ten or more. This rearrangement joins TRBV28 to TRBJ2-5; D is perhaps TRBD2 (5 bases). Trimming left V 2 bases short and J 3 bases short, with 10 bases between. The CDR3 is made up of 14 amino acids. Germline CDR1 and CDR2: MDHEN and SYDVKM. The CDR3 region has the DNA TGTGCCAGCAGTTTAGGTTTCGGGGAAGAGACCCAGTACTTC. It yields the protein CASSLGFGEETQYF.

Points on this clone: The CDR3 end shows no conserved phenylalanine or tryptophan, and so a read error is likely. The DNA is omitted, as the CDR3 cannot be located on it reliably, and the CDR3 follows TCRdb's listing. The rearrangement links TRBV7-2 to TRBJ2-2; TRBD1 is the table's D call and was not checked against the DNA. Germline CDR1 is SGHTA and CDR2 is FQGNSA. The CDR3 spans 16 residues, counting both ends. The CDR3 here is CASSISGGSNTGELFL.

This clone counts as medium-sized. Other nucleotide sequences from this sample produce the same CDR3. The chain uses TRBV3-1 and TRBJ2-1; a possible D gene is TRBD2 (6 bases). Trimming cost V 4 bases and J 2 bases, with 12 bases left between them. In germline, CDR1 is LGHDT, CDR2 YNNKEL (reference sequence). This CDR3 is 15 amino acids long. The CDR3 DNA reads TGTGCCAGCAGCCCATCGCGGGGCGCCTACAATGAGCAGTTCTTC. Translation: CASSPSRGAYNEQFF.

Turning to this clone: One end of the junction fails to match germline, which may point to a read error. The chain uses TRBV5-1 and TRBJ1-1; possible D gene TRBD1, 6 bases. The CDR3 is 17 amino acids. Per the germline V gene, CDR1 is SGHRS and CDR2 is YFSETQ. The CDR3 region has the DNA TGCGCCAGCAGCATAAAGAAGACAGGAGGGATGAGCACTGAAGATTTCTTT. It codes for CASSIKKTGGMSTEDFF.

The chain uses TRBV9 and TRBJ1-6; no firm D call. Trimming removed 0 bases from V and 7 bases from J, with 11 bases in between. The germline V gene encodes CDR1 SGDLS and CDR2 YYNGEE. This CDR3 spans 15 amino acids. CDR3: CASSVGAGLNSPLHF. CDR3 nucleotide sequence: TGTGCCAGCAGCGTAGGAGCAGGTCTAAATTCACCCCTCCACTTT.

This chain links TRBV6-6 with TRBJ1-2; 11 bases are shared with TRBD1. CDR1 and CDR2 (germline): MNHNY, SVGAGI (reference sequence). V lost 2 bases to trimming and J lost 12 bases; unmatched junction nucleotides: 14. This CDR3 has 16 residues. The CDR3 region is CASSYHGQGAIRGHTF. Here the CDR3 DNA reads TGTGCCAGCAGTTACCACGGACAGGGGGCAATCCGGGGCCACACCTTC.

V is TRBV10-1 and J is TRBJ2-2, with 7 positions matching TRBD1. V lost 7 bases to trimming and J lost 5 bases; unmatched junction nucleotides: 4. The CDR3 has 13 residues. CDR1 and CDR2 (germline): WNHNN, SYGVQD (reference sequence). CDR3 sequence reads: CASTPTGTGELFF. The CDR3 DNA reads TGCGCCAGCACCCCGACAGGGACCGGGGAGCTGTTTTTT.

This chain's CDR3 is CASSSPRVKIGSPLHF. For the CDR3, the DNA is TGTGCCAGCAGCTCACCGAGGGTAAAGATTGGCTCACCCCTCCACTTT. The chain links TRBV11-1 to TRBJ1-6; D unclear. The V gene's germline CDR1 is SGHAT and CDR2 FQDESV (reference sequence). Between the trimmed V and J ends, which lost 4 bases and 10 bases, there was a span of 20 bases. This CDR3 spans 16 amino acids.

The chain is built from TRBV11-1 and TRBJ2-3; a possible D gene is TRBD1 (7 bases). Trimming left V 6 bases short and J 0 bases short, with 16 bases between. CDR1 is SGHAT and CDR2 is FQDESV in the germline V gene (reference sequence). The CDR3 is 16 amino acids. The CDR3 here is CASRNWAGGSTDTQYF. CDR3 DNA sequence: TGTGCCAGCAGAAATTGGGCAGGGGGGAGCACAGATACGCAGTATTTT.

Note on this clone: The junction departs from the called germline gene at one end, perhaps through a read error. V and J are TRBV15 and TRBJ2-3; D unresolved. The CDR3 consists of 15 residues. Germline values: CDR1 LNHNV, CDR2 YYDKDF (reference sequence). CDR3 DNA: TGTGCGACCAGCAGGAGAAGTGGCGGCCCAGATACGCAGTATTTT. Amino acids: CATSRRSGGPDTQYF.

In its sample, this clone ranks as medium-sized (0.01 to 0.1%). CDR3 residues: CASRGGGTGNTIYF. The CDR3 DNA reads as TGTGCCAGCAGAGGGGGGGGGACTGGAAACACCATATATTTT. This chain uses TRBV12-3 or TRBV12-4 with TRBJ1-3; D is perhaps TRBD1 (6 bases). Trimming took 6 bases from V and 2 from J, leaving 11 bases between them. The CDR3 length is 14 residues.

For this clone: Since the CDR3 does not end with the conserved phenylalanine or tryptophan, this likely comes from a read error. This chain joins TRBV13 and TRBJ2-1, with TRBD2 as a possible D gene (6 bases). This CDR3 comprises 14 residues. Trimming shortened V by 5 bases and J by 4 bases, and 12 bases separated the two germline ends. Per germline, CDR1 PRHDT and CDR2 FYEKMQ (reference sequence). DNA of the CDR3: TGTGCCAGCAGCCTAAGGGACTGTTACAATGAGCAGTTCTCC. This gives the protein CASSLRDCYNEQFS.

This clone is medium-sized. The V call is TRBV20-1, the J call TRBJ1-6, with TRBD1 identical over 7 bases. With V trimmed by 5 bases and J by 2 bases, 3 bases remained unmatched. Per germline, CDR1 DFQATT and CDR2 SNEGSKA (reference sequence). CDR3 size: 14 residues. CDR3 sequence: CSAGGGAYNSPLHF. The CDR3 nucleotides read TGCAGTGCTGGAGGGGGCGCCTATAATTCACCCCTCCACTTT.

This clone was seen ten or more times. The chain carries TRBV11-2 and TRBJ1-1, with TRBD1 matching 7 bases. This CDR3 has 15 residues. V trimming: 0 bases; J trimming: 0 bases; junction bases outside the gene matches: 1. The V gene's germline CDR1 is SGHAT and CDR2 FQNNGV. The CDR3 loop reads CASSLEGQVNTEAFF. CDR3 in DNA: TGTGCCAGCAGCTTAGAAGGACAGGTGAACACTGAAGCTTTCTTT.

Notes on this clone: This likely comes from a read error, as the CDR3 has no conserved phenylalanine or tryptophan at its end. The rearrangement links TRBV20-1 to TRBJ1-1; D gene unclear. The germline V gene has CDR1 DFQATT and CDR2 SNEGSKA (reference sequence). The CDR3 is made up of 12 amino acids. V was pared by 6 bases and J by 2 bases, with 10 bases between. The CDR3 nucleotides are TGCAGTGCGTCCGGAGGAAACACTGAAGCTTTCTCT. Translated, it gives CSASGGNTEAFS.

The CDR3 is CSARGTGRGSPLHF. CDR3 sequence (DNA): TGCAGTGCTAGGGGAACAGGGCGGGGATCACCCCTCCACTTT. The chain is built from TRBV20-1 and TRBJ1-6; maybe TRBD1 (6 bases). Trimming left V 3 bases short and J 10 bases short, with 16 bases between. CDR1 is DFQATT, CDR2 SNEGSKA, per germline (reference sequence). The CDR3 contains 14 residues.

This chain uses TRBV7-3 with TRBJ2-5, with TRBD1 matching 8 bases. The J segment lost 2 bases and the V segment lost 3 bases, leaving 2 bases of the junction unmatched. The CDR3 consists of 14 residues. Germline loops: CDR1 SGHTA, CDR2 FQGTGA. The CDR3 sequence: CASSFTGGQETQYF. CDR3 in DNA: TGTGCCAGCAGCTTCACAGGGGGGCAAGAGACCCAGTACTTC.